A single sample is the source of the 13 T cell receptor delta chains below, sequenced in a study of gamma-delta chains in newborns, infants, children (dated 2019 in TCRdb). The sequencing machine was an Illumina MiSeq. TCRdb called clones from the public reads with CATT, and repeated DNA sequences were later combined into one row. The sample table records 2,000 to 3,000 delta-chain clones; approximately 7% of these occur just once. Jointly, the top ten make up around an eighth of the sample. The specimen sequenced was blood. The receptors come from a child who was a newborn, infant or young child, either healthy, febrile or measles-vaccinated (not recorded which).

Note on this clone: TCRdb shows a much larger clone's protein in place of this DNA's translation, and the two differ at residue 5, likely through a read error; the protein shown is translated from the DNA. CDR3 DNA: TGTGCCTGTGATTATGTACTGGGGGATACCTGGGACACCCGACAGATGTTTTTC. Translated: CACDYVLGDTWDTRQMFF. The V and J genes are TRDV2 and TRDJ3, with 11 bases lining up with TRDD3. V dropped 4 bases and J dropped 2; count of bases not matched to a gene: 6. The CDR3 is 18 residues long. Germline CDR1 and CDR2: GEAIGNYY and EKD.

As to this clone: The amino acid sequence in TCRdb belongs to a much larger clone and departs from this DNA's translation at residue 3, likely a sequencing read error; the sequence shown is translated from the DNA. The V gene is TRDV2, the J gene TRDJ2; perhaps D is TRDD2 or TRDD3 (5 bases each). CDR1 is GEAIGNYY and CDR2 is EKD in the germline V gene. The CDR3 spans 18 residues. In DNA form, the CDR3 reads TGTGCCCGTGACACCGTCGGGGGCCCACCTACACTGACAGCACAACTCTTCTTT. Protein sequence: CARDTVGGPPTLTAQLFF.

By share, this clone counts as large (0.1 to 1%). V gene TRDV2 combines with J gene TRDJ2, with 11 bases matching TRDD3. This CDR3 has 16 amino acids. The V gene end was trimmed by 3 bases and the J gene end by 0 bases; junction bases not matched to a gene: 2. Germline V gives CDR1 GEAIGNYY, CDR2 EKD. CDR3 residues: CACDSLGDTLTAQLFF. The CDR3 bases are TGTGCCTGTGACTCACTGGGGGATACTTTGACAGCACAACTCTTCTTT.

This clone was recorded a few times. The protein TCRdb gives is from a much larger clone and does not agree with this DNA's translation at residue 3, likely a read error; the protein shown here comes from the DNA. The rearrangement uses TRDV2 and TRDJ2; 10 bases agree with TRDD3. Unmatched junction bases numbered 8, after V lost 7 bases and J lost 4 bases. Germline V gene data show CDR1 as GEAIGNYY and CDR2 as EKD. This CDR3 is built from 15 residues. The CDR3: CAWDSLGDRTAQLFF. The DNA of the CDR3 is TGTGCCTGGGATTCTCTGGGGGATAGGACAGCACAACTCTTCTTT.

This clone was observed a few times. The protein recorded in TCRdb matches a much larger clone and deviates from this DNA's translation at residue 10, suggesting a read error; the protein here is obtained by translating the DNA. V usage is TRDV1 and J usage is TRDJ1; D gene uncertain. V lost 8 bases and J lost 1, with 32 bases in between. The germline V gene has CDR1 TSWWSYY and CDR2 QGS. The CDR3 is made up of 20 amino acids. The CDR3 region is CALCPLAPPGRWKRTDKLIF. In nucleotides, the CDR3 is TGTGCTCTTTGCCCTTTGGCCCCCCCCGGGAGGTGGAAACGCACCGATAAACTCATCTTT.

This clone was counted a few times. TCRdb pairs this DNA with a much larger clone's protein that differs at residue 8, likely a read error; the protein shown was translated from the DNA. The chain combines TRDV2 with TRDJ3; TRDD3 agrees at 7 bases. The CDR3 covers 18 residues. Germline V gives CDR1 GEAIGNYY, CDR2 EKD. Trimming at V came to 3 bases and at J to 5 bases, leaving 12 bases not matched to a gene. CDR3 amino acids: CACDDLLEDTRDTRQMFF. CDR3 DNA sequence: TGTGCCTGTGACGATTTACTGGAGGATACGCGGGACACCCGACAGATGTTTTTC.

This clone came up a few times. With only one base between it and a far larger clone, this is likely a read error. At the DNA level, this CDR3 is encoded by other sequences in the same sample as well. V gene TRDV2 combines with J gene TRDJ3; 12 bases map to TRDD3. Germline V lookup: CDR1 GEAIGNYY, CDR2 EKD. The CDR3 has 21 amino acids. The CDR3 reads CACDTLLGDTRRSWDTRQMFF. CDR3 bases: TGTGCCTGCGACACCTTACTGGGGGATACTCGACGCTCCTGGGACACCCGACAGATGTTTTTC.

This clone came up a few times. The protein TCRdb gives is from a much larger clone and does not agree with this DNA's translation at residue 9, likely a read error; the protein shown here comes from the DNA. The chain uses TRDV1 and TRDJ1, with TRDD3 matching over 11 bases. Looked up from germline, CDR1 is TSWWSYY and CDR2 is QGS. With 7 bases clipped from V and 0 bases from J, the junction kept 4 bases outside the gene matches. The CDR3 consists of 15 residues. CDR3 in amino acids: CALAGGYMHTDKLIF. In DNA form, the CDR3 reads TGTGCTCTTGCTGGGGGATACATGCACACCGATAAACTCATCTTT.

This clone was seen more than once but under ten times. The protein in TCRdb stems from a much larger clone and differs at residue 5 from this DNA's translation, likely a read error; here the protein is translated from the DNA. The chain joins TRDV2 to TRDJ3; 7 nucleotides line up with TRDD3. The CDR3 length is 18 residues. Trimming took 3 bases from V and 0 from J; bases not matched to a gene: 7. CDR1 GEAIGNYY and CDR2 EKD come from the germline V gene. Here the CDR3 DNA reads TGTGCCTGTGACGTGGTACTGGGGAGCTCCTGGGACACCCGACAGATGTTTTTC. Protein sequence: CACDVVLGSSWDTRQMFF.

This clone has only a few counts. A much larger clonotype is one base distant, so this may be a read error. The V and J genes are TRDV2 and TRDJ3; 7 nucleotides match TRDD3. This CDR3 is 19 amino acids long. The V gene's germline CDR1 is GEAIGNYY and CDR2 EKD. CDR3 nucleotides: TGTGCCTGTGACTCTTTGGGGGACAAAAGCTCCTGGGACACCCGAAAGATGTTTTTC. Translation gives CACDSLGDKSSWDTRKMFF.

The chain carries TRDV2 and TRDJ1; 11 positions match TRDD3. The V gene's germline CDR1 is GEAIGNYY and CDR2 EKD. Trimming removed 0 bases from V and 2 bases from J; junction bases left unmatched: 10. This CDR3 spans 18 amino acids. The CDR3 spells CACDTGRITGGYTDKLIF. The CDR3 bases are TGTGCCTGTGACACCGGGAGAATTACTGGGGGATATACCGATAAACTCATCTTT.

As to this clone: A junction boundary mismatches the germline segment, possibly from a read error. The chain recombines TRDV2 with TRDJ3, with TRDD3 matching 8 bases. The germline V gene encodes CDR1 GEAIGNYY and CDR2 EKD. The CDR3 has 18 amino acids. The CDR3 region is CACDRRGDSSWDTRKMFF. The CDR3 bases are TGTGCCTGTGACAGACGGGGGGATAGCTCCTGGGACACCCGAAAGATGTTTTTC.

In this sample, this clone turned up a few times. TCRdb records a much larger clone's protein for this DNA, with a difference at residue 16 that likely arises from a read error; the protein given is the translation of the DNA. In DNA, the CDR3 is TGTGCCTGTGACACCGTTGGGGGATACTCCTGGGACACCCGACAGGTGTTTTTC. This encodes CACDTVGGYSWDTRQVFF. This chain uses TRDV2 with TRDJ3, with TRDD3 matching 10 bases. Per the germline V gene, CDR1 is GEAIGNYY and CDR2 is EKD. The CDR3 covers 18 residues.